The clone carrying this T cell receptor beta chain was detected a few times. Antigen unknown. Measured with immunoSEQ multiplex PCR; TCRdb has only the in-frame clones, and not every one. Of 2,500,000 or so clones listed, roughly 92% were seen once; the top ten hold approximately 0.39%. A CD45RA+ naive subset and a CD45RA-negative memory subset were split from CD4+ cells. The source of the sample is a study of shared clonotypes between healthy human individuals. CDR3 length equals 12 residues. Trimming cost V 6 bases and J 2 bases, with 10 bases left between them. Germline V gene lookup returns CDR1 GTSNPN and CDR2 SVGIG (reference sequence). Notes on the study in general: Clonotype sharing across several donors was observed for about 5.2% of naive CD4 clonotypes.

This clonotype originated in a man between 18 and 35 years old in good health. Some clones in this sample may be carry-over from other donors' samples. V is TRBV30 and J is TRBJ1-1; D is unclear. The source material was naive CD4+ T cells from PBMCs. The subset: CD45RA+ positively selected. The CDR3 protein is CACGRENTEAFF. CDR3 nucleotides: TGTGCCTGCGGACGGGAAAACACTGAAGCTTTCTTT.